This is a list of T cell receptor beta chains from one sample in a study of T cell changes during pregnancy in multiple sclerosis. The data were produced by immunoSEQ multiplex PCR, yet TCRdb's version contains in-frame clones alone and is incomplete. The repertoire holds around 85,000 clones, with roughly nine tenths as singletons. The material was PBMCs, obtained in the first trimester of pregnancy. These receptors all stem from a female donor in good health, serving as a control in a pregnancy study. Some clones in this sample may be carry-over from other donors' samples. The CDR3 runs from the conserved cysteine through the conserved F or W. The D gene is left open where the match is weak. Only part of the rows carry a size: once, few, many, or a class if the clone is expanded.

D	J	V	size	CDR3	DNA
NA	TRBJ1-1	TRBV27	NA	CASSRPDRKEAFF	TGTGCCAGCAGTAGACCCGACAGAAAGGAAGCTTTCTTT
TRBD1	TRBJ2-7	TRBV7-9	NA	CASSPWTGGVYEQYF	TGTGCCAGCAGCCCCTGGACAGGGGGAGTGTACGAGCAGTACTTC
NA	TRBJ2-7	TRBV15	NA	CATSRDLGSSYEQYF	TGTGCCACCAGCAGAGATCTTGGGAGCTCCTACGAGCAGTACTTC
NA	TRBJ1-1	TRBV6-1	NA	CASCGGSTEAFF	TGTGCCAGCTGCGGGGGCAGCACTGAAGCTTTCTTT
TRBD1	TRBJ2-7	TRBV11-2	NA	CASSLEGGTAYEQYF	TGTGCCAGCAGCCTAGAGGGTGGGACAGCCTACGAGCAGTACTTC
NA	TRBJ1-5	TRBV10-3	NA	CAISENNNQPQHF	TGTGCCATCAGTGAGAACAACAATCAGCCCCAGCATTTT
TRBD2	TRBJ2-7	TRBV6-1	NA	CASSESRAGGYEQYF	TGTGCCAGCAGTGAATCCCGAGCGGGGGGTTACGAGCAGTACTTC
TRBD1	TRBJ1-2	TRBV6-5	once	CASSYGRGQDYGYTF	TGTGCCAGCAGTTACGGCAGGGGGCAAGACTATGGCTACACCTTC
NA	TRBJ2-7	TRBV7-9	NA	CASSLEGVISYEQYF	TGTGCCAGCAGCTTAGAGGGGGTCATCTCCTACGAGCAGTACTTC
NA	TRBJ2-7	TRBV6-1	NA	CASSLHWQGTYEQYF	TGTGCCAGCAGCCTCCACTGGCAGGGGACCTACGAGCAGTACTTC
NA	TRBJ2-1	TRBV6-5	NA	CASSSGDEQFF	TGTGCCAGCAGTTCAGGGGATGAGCAGTTCTTC